This T cell receptor beta chain appears in the sequencing data of a study of blood T cell repertoires in COVID-19. Study context: From the United States, Italy and Spain came samples of acute and convalescent COVID-19. PBMCs, B-cell-depleted T cells, or T cells were the source of the cDNA or gDNA that made up the material.

Under the authors' procedure: Amplifying reference gene primers gave estimates of nucleated cell counts. The data were produced by immunoSEQ multiplex PCR, yet TCRdb's version contains in-frame clones alone and is incomplete. That table gives V, J and clone size, and the DNA gave D and trimming. Of about 360,000 clones listed, approximately 86% are singletons. Trimming cost V 7 bases and J 4 bases; bases outside gene matches: 6. This CDR3 contains 13 residues. V is TRBV12-3 or TRBV12-4 and J is TRBJ1-2; the match to TRBD1 covers 7 bases. Input material: PBMCs or T cells enriched from blood (not recorded which). This sequence originates from a woman aged 40 to 50 with acute COVID-19. The CDR3 coding sequence is TGTGCCAGCACCAGACAGGGTGTCTATGGCTACACCTTC. It encodes CASTRQGVYGYTF.